This passage covers 8 T cell receptor beta chains from one sample sequenced in a study of cytomegalovirus exposure and HLA in healthy donors. Use of 60 Vbeta and 13 Jbeta primers characterized the PCR. Some clones are missing from TCRdb's copy, which holds only in-frame ones; the method was immunoSEQ multiplex PCR. The sample has some 150,000 clones, approximately 80% seen once. Material: PBMCs. The receptors were sampled from a woman aged 45 to 65 in good health and CMV-seronegative.

This chain links TRBV4-3 with TRBJ2-5; 10 positions match TRBD1. The tail of the sequence fits TRBJ2-7 better, so the J call may be wrong. CDR1 is LGHNA and CDR2 is YSLEER in the germline V gene. The CDR3 covers 15 residues. CDR3 nucleotide sequence: TGCGCCAGCAGCCGAGGACAGGGGGTTTCCTACGAGCAGTACTTC. It is translated as CASSRGQGVSYEQYF.

This chain joins TRBV7-2 and TRBJ1-2; 7 nucleotides align to TRBD1. There are 15 residues in the CDR3. V shed 9 bases, J shed 1 base, and the junction held 11 bases outside the gene matches. From germline, CDR1 is SGHTA and CDR2 FQGNSA. The chain's CDR3 is CARTTGTEINYGYTF. CDR3 DNA: TGTGCCAGGACCACCGGGACAGAGATTAACTATGGCTACACCTTC.

This clone was counted a few times. The chain joins TRBV19 to TRBJ1-1, with TRBD1 matching over 8 bases. CDR3 length: 15 residues. The germline gives CDR1 LNHDA, CDR2 SQIVND (reference sequence). After removal of 4 bases from V and 4 bases from J, the junction contained 8 bases not matched to a gene. Here the CDR3 DNA reads TGTGCCAGTAGTACGCGGACAGGGCTCGCCACTGAAGCTTTCTTT. Its protein product is CASSTRTGLATEAFF. The variable domain in full, completed from reference TRBV19 and TRBJ1-1, reads DGGITQSPKYLFRKEGQNVTLSCEQNLNHDAMYWYRQDPGQGLRLIYYSQIVNDFQKGDIAEGYSVSREKKESFPLTVTSAQKNPTAFYLCASSTRTGLATEAFFGQGTRLTVV.

The chain is built from TRBV2 and TRBJ1-1; D may be TRBD1 (5 bases). The CDR3 spans 15 residues. Germline V gene lookup returns CDR1 SNHLY and CDR2 FYNNEI. Trimming removed 7 bases from V and 4 bases from J, with 19 bases in between. This chain's CDR3 is CASISGGIGGTEAFF. The CDR3 nucleotides read TGTGCCAGCATTTCCGGGGGGATCGGCGGCACTGAAGCTTTCTTT.

This clone was found once. The chain employs TRBV29-1 and TRBJ2-1; 12 bases are a match to TRBD2. Germline CDR1 and CDR2: SQVTM and ANQGSEA. The V gene end was trimmed by 7 bases and the J gene end by 7 bases; junction bases not matched to a gene: 11. The CDR3 extends over 15 amino acids. The DNA of the CDR3 is TGCAGCGGGGGGAGACTAGCGGGAGTGGCGAATGAGCAGTTCTTC. This gives the protein CSGGRLAGVANEQFF.

The genes are TRBV28 and TRBJ1-4; 10 positions agree with TRBD1. V shed 5 bases and J 7 bases; nucleotides not matched to a gene: 7. CDR1 is MDHEN and CDR2 is SYDVKM in the germline V gene. This CDR3 has 15 amino acids. The CDR3 nucleotides are TGTGCCAGCAGTAACCGCCGGGACAGGGGTGAAAAACTGTTTTTT. This encodes CASSNRRDRGEKLFF. The entire variable domain, with the rest obtained from reference TRBV28 and TRBJ1-4, is as follows: DVKVTQSSRYLVKRTGEKVFLECVQDMDHENMFWYRQDPGLGLRLIYFSYDVKMKEKGDIPEGYSVSREKKERFSLILESASTNQTSMYLCASSNRRDRGEKLFFGSGTQLSVL.

The gene calls are TRBV4-1 and TRBJ2-7; the D gene is possibly TRBD2 (5 bases). This CDR3 is built from 15 residues. Trimming shortened V by 5 bases and J by 0 bases, and 14 bases separated the two germline ends. Germline V gene lookup returns CDR1 MGHRA and CDR2 YSYEKL. CDR3 region: CASSEQEEVSYEQYF. The CDR3 DNA reads as TGCGCCAGCAGCGAGCAAGAGGAGGTCTCCTACGAGCAGTACTTC.

This chain links TRBV4-1 with TRBJ1-3; TRBD1 matches at 7 bases. The length of the CDR3 is 17 residues. V was clipped by 4 bases and J by 0 bases; unmatched bases: 9. Germline V gene data show CDR1 as MGHRA and CDR2 as YSYEKL. CDR3 bases: TGCGCCAGCAGCCGGGACAGCCCCTCAAACTCTGGAAACACCATATATTTT. It yields the protein CASSRDSPSNSGNTIYF.